These T cell receptor beta chains were read from a single sample in a study of blood T cells in healthy people across ages. TCRdb itself ran the 5' RACE reads through MiXCR, one entry per CDR3 protein. The table has about 640,000 distinct CDR3 sequences, 45% to 65% seen once. The sequencing input was blood. The receptors were sampled from a man in his 60s in good health. Both conserved end residues are part of each CDR3. A D gene is named only where the DNA matches it firmly. Clone sizes are given selectively: once, few, many, or a class where the clone is expanded.

abundance: NA
j_gene: TRBJ2-3
d_gene: TRBD1
v_gene: TRBV27
CDR3aa: CASRPGQGFGTQYF
CDR3nt: TGTGCCAGCAGACCGGGACAGGGGTTCGGTACGCAGTATTTT

abundance: NA
j_gene: TRBJ2-5
d_gene: NA
v_gene: TRBV5-1
CDR3aa: CASSTRVRETQYF
CDR3nt: TGCGCCAGCAGCACGCGCGTCAGAGAGACCCAGTACTTC

abundance: NA
j_gene: TRBJ2-5
d_gene: TRBD1
v_gene: TRBV12-3/TRBV12-4
CDR3aa: CASSRMGTDQETQYF
CDR3nt: TGTGCCAGCAGCCGCATGGGGACAGATCAAGAGACCCAGTACTTC

abundance: few
j_gene: TRBJ2-6
d_gene: TRBD2
v_gene: TRBV6-6
CDR3aa: CASSPSGGASGANVLTF
CDR3nt: TGTGCCAGCAGTCCTAGCGGGGGGGCCTCCGGGGCCAACGTCCTGACTTTC

abundance: NA
j_gene: TRBJ2-5
d_gene: NA
v_gene: TRBV10-3
CDR3aa: CAINPGGTETQYF
CDR3nt: TGTGCCATCAACCCCGGGGGCACGGAGACCCAGTACTTC

abundance: NA
j_gene: TRBJ2-7
d_gene: TRBD1
v_gene: TRBV6-2/TRBV6-3
CDR3aa: CASSSGQGLAYEQYF
CDR3nt: TGTGCCAGCAGTTCCGGACAGGGACTCGCCTACGAGCAGTACTTC

abundance: NA
j_gene: TRBJ2-5
d_gene: TRBD2
v_gene: TRBV20-1
CDR3aa: CSASSLAGALQETQYF
CDR3nt: TGCAGTGCTAGTAGTTTAGCGGGGGCGCTCCAAGAGACCCAGTACTTC

abundance: few
j_gene: TRBJ2-1
d_gene: TRBD1
v_gene: TRBV20-1
CDR3aa: CRPGQGLGNEQFF
CDR3nt: TGCAGACCGGGACAGGGGCTAGGGAATGAGCAGTTCTTC

abundance: NA
j_gene: TRBJ2-1
d_gene: NA
v_gene: TRBV5-1
CDR3aa: CASSLEGGTSYNEQFF
CDR3nt: TGCGCCAGTAGCTTGGAGGGGGGGACGTCCTACAATGAGCAGTTCTTC

abundance: NA
j_gene: TRBJ1-6
d_gene: TRBD1
v_gene: TRBV18
CDR3aa: CASSPPGQGLNSPLHF
CDR3nt: TGTGCCAGCTCACCACCGGGACAGGGGCTTAATTCACCCCTCCACTTT

abundance: few
j_gene: TRBJ2-1
d_gene: NA
v_gene: TRBV3-1
CDR3aa: CASSPDAGFYNEQFF
CDR3nt: TGTGCCAGCAGCCCGGACGCGGGGTTTTACAATGAGCAGTTCTTC

abundance: NA
j_gene: TRBJ2-7
d_gene: TRBD2
v_gene: TRBV4-2
CDR3aa: CASSPVERGFSYEQYF
CDR3nt: TGTGCCAGCAGTCCAGTCGAGCGGGGGTTCTCCTACGAGCAGTACTTC

abundance: NA
j_gene: TRBJ2-5
d_gene: TRBD2
v_gene: TRBV14
CDR3aa: CASSPRGAGGQETQYF
CDR3nt: TGTGCCAGCAGCCCCCGGGGAGCGGGGGGCCAAGAGACCCAGTACTTC

abundance: NA
j_gene: TRBJ1-1
d_gene: TRBD1
v_gene: TRBV7-9
CDR3aa: CASSSKGQVLNTEAFF
CDR3nt: TGTGCCAGCAGCTCGAAAGGACAGGTACTGAACACTGAAGCTTTCTTT